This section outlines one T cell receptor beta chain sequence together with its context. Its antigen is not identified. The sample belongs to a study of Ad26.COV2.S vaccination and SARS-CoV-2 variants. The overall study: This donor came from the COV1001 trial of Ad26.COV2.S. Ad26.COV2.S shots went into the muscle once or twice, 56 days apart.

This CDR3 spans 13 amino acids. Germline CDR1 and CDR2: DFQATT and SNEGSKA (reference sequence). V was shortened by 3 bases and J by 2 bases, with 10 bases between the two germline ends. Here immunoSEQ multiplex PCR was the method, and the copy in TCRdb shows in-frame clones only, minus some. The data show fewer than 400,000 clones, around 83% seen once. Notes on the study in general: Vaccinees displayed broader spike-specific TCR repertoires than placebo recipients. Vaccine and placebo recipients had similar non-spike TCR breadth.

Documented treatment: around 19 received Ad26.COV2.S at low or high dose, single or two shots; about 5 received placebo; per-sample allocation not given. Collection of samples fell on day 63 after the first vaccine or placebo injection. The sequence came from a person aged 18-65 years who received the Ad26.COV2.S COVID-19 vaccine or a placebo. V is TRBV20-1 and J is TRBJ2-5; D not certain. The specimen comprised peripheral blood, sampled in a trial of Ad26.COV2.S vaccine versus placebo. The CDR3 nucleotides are TGCAGTGCTAGTCCCCCCAGTCAAGAGACCCAGTACTTC. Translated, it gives CSASPPSQETQYF.